The 8 T cell receptor beta chains given below trace back to one sample, sequenced in a study of long-term antiretroviral therapy in people with HIV. This was the immunoSEQ v3.0 assay at survey level. Sequencing used immunoSEQ multiplex PCR; TCRdb keeps in-frame clones, though not all of them. The sample includes roughly 35,000 clones, nearly 95% of them seen just once. Sequenced here: unsorted PBMCs, sampled approximately 5 years after starting antiretroviral therapy. The receptors were sampled from a woman between 45 and 65 years old with HIV.

The V and J genes are TRBV5-1 and TRBJ1-4; D not resolved. The V and J ends lost 4 bases and 0 bases respectively, with 10 bases between them. This CDR3 is built from 15 residues. CDR1 is SGHRS, CDR2 YFSETQ, per germline. The CDR3 DNA sequence: TGCGCCAGCAGCCCTATGGGGACAACTAATGAAAAACTGTTTTTT. This encodes CASSPMGTTNEKLFF.

The V gene is TRBV7-2, the J gene TRBJ1-5; a weak D match, TRBD1 (5 bases). V was clipped by 5 bases and J by 7 bases, with 18 bases between them. The CDR3 runs 15 residues. CDR1 SGHTA and CDR2 FQGNSA come from the germline V gene. The CDR3 loop reads CASSPSGGSGQPQHF. The CDR3 region has the DNA TGTGCCAGCAGCCCGTCCGGCGGGTCAGGGCAGCCCCAGCATTTT.

The chain recombines TRBV6-4 with TRBJ1-2; 7 bases line up with TRBD1. In germline, CDR1 is MRHNA, CDR2 SNTAGT. The CDR3 extends over 13 amino acids. The ends lost 0 bases at V and 7 bases at J; junction bases unmatched: 2. The CDR3 loop reads CASSDSAGGGYTF. The CDR3 nucleotides are TGTGCCAGCAGTGACTCCGCAGGGGGTGGCTACACCTTC.

V is TRBV9 and J is TRBJ1-3; D unresolved. Germline V lookup: CDR1 SGDLS, CDR2 YYNGEE. Trimming stripped 0 bases from V and 6 bases from J, with 1 base between. CDR3 length: 11 residues. CDR3 bases: TGTGCCAGCAGCGTAGAAAACACCATATATTTT. It yields the protein CASSVENTIYF.

CDR3 bases: TGTGCCAGCATTGACAGGGGGCGGAGCACTGAAGCTTTCTTT. Encoded protein: CASIDRGRSTEAFF. V and J are TRBV6-5 and TRBJ1-1; 10 nucleotides match TRBD1. V lost 7 bases, J lost 4 bases, and 6 bases stayed unmatched. The germline V gene encodes CDR1 MNHEY and CDR2 SVGAGI. The CDR3 has 14 residues.

This chain connects TRBV29-1 to TRBJ1-2; 7 bases are a match to TRBD1. The CDR3 sequence is 13 residues long. CDR1 SQVTM and CDR2 ANQGSEA come from the germline V gene. V shed 6 bases and J 4 bases; nucleotides not matched to a gene: 8. In DNA, the CDR3 is TGCAGCGTAGCCGCGGCAGGGGGCTATGGCTACACCTTC. This sequence encodes CSVAAAGGYGYTF.

The gene calls are TRBV7-8 and TRBJ1-6; D is undetermined. Per germline, CDR1 SGHVS and CDR2 FQNEAQ. Trimming removed 2 bases at V and 0 bases at J, with 5 bases between. The CDR3 covers 15 residues. CDR3 nucleotides: TGTGCCAGCAGCTTAAAGGGCTCCTATAATTCACCCCTCCACTTT. This codes for CASSLKGSYNSPLHF.

The chain is built from TRBV5-1 and TRBJ2-3; TRBD1 matches at 8 bases. V lost 8 bases, J lost 1 base, and 6 bases stayed unmatched. Germline V gene lookup returns CDR1 SGHRS and CDR2 YFSETQ. This CDR3 is 14 amino acids long. CDR3 sequence: CASDPGGRTDTQYF. In DNA form, the CDR3 reads TGCGCCAGTGATCCAGGGGGCCGCACAGATACGCAGTATTTT.